In its sample, the clone carrying this T cell receptor beta chain was seen many times. These data are taken from a study of CD8 T cells in ankylosing spondylitis. TCR beta libraries were made by quantitative 5'-RACE with molecular barcodes. Using its own MiXCR run on the 5' RACE reads, TCRdb lists one record per CDR3 protein. Counted here are around 180,000 distinct CDR3 sequences, 10% to 15% occurring once; the ten biggest clones make up 8% to 13%. The J segment lost 1 base and the V segment lost 7 bases, leaving 7 bases of the junction unmatched. The germline V gene encodes CDR1 MNHNS and CDR2 SASEGT. CDR3 length: 15 residues.

This chain joins TRBV6-1 and TRBJ2-3; 8 positions match TRBD1. The clonotype was recovered from a female donor with ankylosing spondylitis or in good health (not recorded which). Sequenced sample: blood, either unsorted or a sorted T cell fraction (not recorded which). The CDR3 here is CASIPEGQGTDTQYF. DNA of the CDR3: TGTGCCAGCATTCCGGAGGGACAGGGCACAGATACGCAGTATTTT.